This T cell receptor beta chain was retrieved from a study of control samples from healthy donors and cancer patients. The germline CDR1 and CDR2 sequences are SGHRS and YFSETQ. The CDR3 is 12 amino acids. V was clipped by 0 bases and J by 4 bases, with 3 bases between them. Here immunoSEQ multiplex PCR was the method, and the copy in TCRdb shows in-frame clones only, minus some. The sample has 90,000 to 100,000 clones, about 80% seen once. Material for sequencing was blood. The chain couples TRBV5-1 to TRBJ2-3; D is unclear. The receptor was isolated from a woman aged 25-40 years in good health. The CDR3 DNA reads TGCGCCAGCAGCTTGGCTTCAGATACGCAGTATTTT. Amino acids: CASSLASDTQYF.